In this sample, the clone carrying this TCR beta chain turned up many times. Its antigen is undetermined. This CDR3 has 13 amino acids. CDR1 DFQATT and CDR2 SNEGSKA come from the germline V gene (reference sequence). Trimming pared 5 bases from V and 3 bases from J, leaving 14 bases between. Time point described: newly diagnosed GD, antithyroid drugs for less than 3 months. TCR sequences were obtained from RNA taken from PBMCs. Each of the patients was recruited from an endocrinology department situated in Xi'an, China. The sample is drawn from a study of regulatory T cells in long-lasting Graves disease. Study-level findings and limits: Fewer public clonotypes were shared by new patients (966) than by persistent patients (2,741). With persistent disease, TRBV28, TRBJ1-2 and TRBJ2-5 were the favored segments.

TCR beta libraries were built with iRepertoire HTBI primers and Arm-PCR of CDR3 regions. TCRdb redid the calling of the multiplex PCR reads with MiXCR, one entry per CDR3 protein. Of roughly 440,000 distinct CDR3 sequences in the sample, over 15% were seen once. The sample was also linked to a second study, of T cells in Graves' hyperthyroidism and ophthalmopathy.

This clonotype originated in a woman younger than 30 with Graves disease. This chain joins TRBV20-1 and TRBJ2-7; D is tentatively TRBD1 or TRBD2 (5 bases each). The sample here was peripheral blood mononuclear cells (PBMCs), taken at new diagnosis, from a patient treated with antithyroid drugs. For the CDR3, the DNA is TGCAGTGCTCCCCCGGGACCGTACTACGAGCAGTACTTC. It codes for CSAPPGPYYEQYF.